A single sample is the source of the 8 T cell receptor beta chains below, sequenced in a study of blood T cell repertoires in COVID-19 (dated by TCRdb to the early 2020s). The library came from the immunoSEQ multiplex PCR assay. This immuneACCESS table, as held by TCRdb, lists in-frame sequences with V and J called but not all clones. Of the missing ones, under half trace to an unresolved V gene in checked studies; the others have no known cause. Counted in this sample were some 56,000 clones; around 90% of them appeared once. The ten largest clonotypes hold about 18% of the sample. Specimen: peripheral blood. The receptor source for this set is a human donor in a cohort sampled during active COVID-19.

The CDR3 nucleotides read TGTGCCAGCAGCCAAGAGGAGGGGAACACAGATACGCAGTATTTT. Encoded protein: CASSQEEGNTDTQYF. The chain employs TRBV3-1 (or the pseudogene TRBV3-2) and TRBJ2-3, with D maybe TRBD2 (6 bases). The germline V gene has CDR1 LGHDT and CDR2 YNNKEL (reference sequence). The CDR3 contains 15 residues. The V and J ends lost 0 bases and 2 bases respectively, with 9 bases between them.

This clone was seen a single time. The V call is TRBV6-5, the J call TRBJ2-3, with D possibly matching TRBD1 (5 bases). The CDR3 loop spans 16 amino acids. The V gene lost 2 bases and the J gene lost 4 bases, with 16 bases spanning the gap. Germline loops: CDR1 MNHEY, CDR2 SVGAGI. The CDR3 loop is CASSYGGQGVADTQYF. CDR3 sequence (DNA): TGTGCCAGCAGTTACGGTGGACAAGGGGTCGCAGATACGCAGTATTTT.

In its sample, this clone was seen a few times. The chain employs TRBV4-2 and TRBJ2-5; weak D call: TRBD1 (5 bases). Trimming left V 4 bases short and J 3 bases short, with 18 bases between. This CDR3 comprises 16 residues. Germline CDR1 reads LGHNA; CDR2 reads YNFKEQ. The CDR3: CASSPSPNRPEETQYF. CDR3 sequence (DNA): TGTGCCAGCAGCCCAAGTCCCAACAGGCCCGAAGAGACCCAGTACTTC.

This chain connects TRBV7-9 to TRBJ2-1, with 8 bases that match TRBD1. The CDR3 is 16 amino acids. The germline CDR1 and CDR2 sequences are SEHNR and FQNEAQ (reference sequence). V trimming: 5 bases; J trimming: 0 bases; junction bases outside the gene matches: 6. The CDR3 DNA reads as TGTGCCAGCAGCCCCAGGGGGCTTAGCTCCTACAATGAGCAGTTCTTC. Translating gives CASSPRGLSSYNEQFF.

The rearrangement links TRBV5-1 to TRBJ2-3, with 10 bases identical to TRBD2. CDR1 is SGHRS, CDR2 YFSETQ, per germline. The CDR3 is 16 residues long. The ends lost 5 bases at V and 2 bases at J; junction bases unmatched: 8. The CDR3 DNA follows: TGCGCCAGCAGACCCGGTAGCGGGGGGTTCACAGATACGCAGTATTTT. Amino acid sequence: CASRPGSGGFTDTQYF.

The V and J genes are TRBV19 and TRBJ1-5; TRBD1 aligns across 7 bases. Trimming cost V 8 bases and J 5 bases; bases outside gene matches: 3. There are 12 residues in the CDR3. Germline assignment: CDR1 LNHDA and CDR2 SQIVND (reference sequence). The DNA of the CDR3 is TGTGCCAGTCTCCAGGGGGATCAGCCCCAGCATTTT. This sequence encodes CASLQGDQPQHF. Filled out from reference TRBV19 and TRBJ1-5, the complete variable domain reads DGGITQSPKYLFRKEGQNVTLSCEQNLNHDAMYWYRQDPGQGLRLIYYSQIVNDFQKGDIAEGYSVSREKKESFPLTVTSAQKNPTAFYLCASLQGDQPQHFGDGTRLSIL.

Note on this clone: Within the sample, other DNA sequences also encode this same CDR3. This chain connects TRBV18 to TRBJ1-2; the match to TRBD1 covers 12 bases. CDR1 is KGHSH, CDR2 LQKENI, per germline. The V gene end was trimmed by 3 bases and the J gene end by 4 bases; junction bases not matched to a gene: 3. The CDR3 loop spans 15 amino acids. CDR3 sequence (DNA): TGTGCCAGCTCACCGGGACAGGGGGCCTCCTATGGCTACACCTTC. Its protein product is CASSPGQGASYGYTF.

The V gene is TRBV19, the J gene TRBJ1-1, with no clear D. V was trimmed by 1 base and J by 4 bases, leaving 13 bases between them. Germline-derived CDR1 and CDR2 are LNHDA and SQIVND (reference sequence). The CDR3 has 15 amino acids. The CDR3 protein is CASSIGSRPITEAFF. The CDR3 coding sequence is TGTGCCAGTAGTATAGGAAGCAGGCCGATCACTGAAGCTTTCTTT.